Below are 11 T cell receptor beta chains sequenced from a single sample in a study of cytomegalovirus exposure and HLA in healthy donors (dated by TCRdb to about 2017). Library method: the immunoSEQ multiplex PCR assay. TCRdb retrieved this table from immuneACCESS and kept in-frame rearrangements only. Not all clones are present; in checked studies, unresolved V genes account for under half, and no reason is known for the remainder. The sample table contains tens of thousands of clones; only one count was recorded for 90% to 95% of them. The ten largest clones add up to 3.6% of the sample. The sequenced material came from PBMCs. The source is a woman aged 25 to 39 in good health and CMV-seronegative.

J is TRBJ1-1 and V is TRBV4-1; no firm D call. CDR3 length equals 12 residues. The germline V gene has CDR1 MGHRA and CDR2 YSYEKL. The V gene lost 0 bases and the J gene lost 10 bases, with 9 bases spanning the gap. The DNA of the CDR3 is TGCGCCAGCAGCCAAGACTGGGCTCGAGCTTTCTTT. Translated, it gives CASSQDWARAFF.

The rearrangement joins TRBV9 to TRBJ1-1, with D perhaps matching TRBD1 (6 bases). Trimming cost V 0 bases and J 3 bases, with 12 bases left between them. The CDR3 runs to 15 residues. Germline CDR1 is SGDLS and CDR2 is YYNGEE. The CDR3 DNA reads TGTGCCAGCAGCGTAGTGGGGGGGCCGGACACTGAAGCTTTCTTT. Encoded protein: CASSVVGGPDTEAFF.

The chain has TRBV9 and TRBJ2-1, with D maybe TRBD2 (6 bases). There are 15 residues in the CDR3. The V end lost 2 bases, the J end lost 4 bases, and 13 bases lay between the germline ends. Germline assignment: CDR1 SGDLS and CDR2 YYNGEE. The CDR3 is CASSVWGENYNEQFF. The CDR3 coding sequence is TGTGCCAGCAGCGTCTGGGGGGAAAATTACAATGAGCAGTTCTTC.

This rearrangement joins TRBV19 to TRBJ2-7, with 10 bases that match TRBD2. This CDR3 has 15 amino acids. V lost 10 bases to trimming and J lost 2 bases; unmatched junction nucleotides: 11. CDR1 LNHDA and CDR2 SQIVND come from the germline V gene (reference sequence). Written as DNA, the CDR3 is TGTGCCACTTCGAATAGCGGGAGGTCCCCCTACGAGCAGTACTTC. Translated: CATSNSGRSPYEQYF. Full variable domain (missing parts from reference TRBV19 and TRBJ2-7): DGGITQSPKYLFRKEGQNVTLSCEQNLNHDAMYWYRQDPGQGLRLIYYSQIVNDFQKGDIAEGYSVSREKKESFPLTVTSAQKNPTAFYLCATSNSGRSPYEQYFGPGTRLTVT.

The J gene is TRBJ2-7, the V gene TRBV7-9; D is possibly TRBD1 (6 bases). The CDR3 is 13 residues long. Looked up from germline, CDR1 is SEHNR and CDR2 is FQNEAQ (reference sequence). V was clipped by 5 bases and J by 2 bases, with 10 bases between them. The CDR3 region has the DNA TGTGCCAGCAGCCGCCCAGGGGCCTACGAGCAGTACTTC. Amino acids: CASSRPGAYEQYF.

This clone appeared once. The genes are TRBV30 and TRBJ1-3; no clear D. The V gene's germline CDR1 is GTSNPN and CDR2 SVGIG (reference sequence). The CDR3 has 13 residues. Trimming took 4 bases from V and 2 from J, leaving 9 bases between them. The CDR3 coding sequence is TGTGCCTGGATTAGTCTGGCTGGAAACACCATATATTTT. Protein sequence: CAWISLAGNTIYF.

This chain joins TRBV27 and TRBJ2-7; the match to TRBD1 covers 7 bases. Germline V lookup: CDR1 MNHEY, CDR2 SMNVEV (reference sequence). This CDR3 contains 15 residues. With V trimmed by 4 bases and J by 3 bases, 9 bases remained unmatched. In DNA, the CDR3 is TGTGCCAGCAGTTCCTTATCGGGACAGCACTACGAGCAGTACTTC. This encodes CASSSLSGQHYEQYF.

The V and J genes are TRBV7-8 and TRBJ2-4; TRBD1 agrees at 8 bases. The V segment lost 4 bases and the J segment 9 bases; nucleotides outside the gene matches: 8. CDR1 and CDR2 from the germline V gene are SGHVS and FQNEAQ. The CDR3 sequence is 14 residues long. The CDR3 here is CASSYTGGLGIQYF. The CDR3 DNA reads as TGTGCCAGCAGCTATACAGGGGGGTTAGGCATTCAGTACTTC.

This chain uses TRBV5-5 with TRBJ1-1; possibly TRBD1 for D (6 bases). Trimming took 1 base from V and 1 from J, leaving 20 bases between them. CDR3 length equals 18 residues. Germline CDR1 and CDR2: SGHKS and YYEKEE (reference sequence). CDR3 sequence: CASSLSQLTRQENTEAFF. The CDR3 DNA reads TGTGCCAGCAGCTTGTCCCAGTTGACGAGACAGGAGAACACTGAAGCTTTCTTT.

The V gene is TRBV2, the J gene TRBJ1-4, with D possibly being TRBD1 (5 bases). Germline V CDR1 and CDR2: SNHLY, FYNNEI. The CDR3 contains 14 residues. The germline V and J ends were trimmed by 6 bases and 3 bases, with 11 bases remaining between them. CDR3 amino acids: CASRRDSANEKLFF. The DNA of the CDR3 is TGTGCCAGCAGGAGGGACTCAGCTAATGAAAAACTGTTTTTT. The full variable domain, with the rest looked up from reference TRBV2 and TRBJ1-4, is EPEVTQTPSHQVTQMGQEVILRCVPISNHLYFYWYRQILGQKVEFLVSFYNNEISEKSEIFDDQFSVERPDGSNFTLKIRSTKLEDSAMYFCASRRDSANEKLFFGSGTQLSVL.

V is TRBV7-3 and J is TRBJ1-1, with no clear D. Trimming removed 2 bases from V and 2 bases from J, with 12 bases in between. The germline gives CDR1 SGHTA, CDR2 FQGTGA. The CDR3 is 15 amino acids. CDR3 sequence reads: CASSLSGGFNTEAFF. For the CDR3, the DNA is TGTGCCAGCAGCTTATCCGGAGGTTTTAACACTGAAGCTTTCTTT.